Sequencing of this T cell receptor (beta chain) was carried out in a study of blood T cell repertoires in COVID-19. Study at large: The samples span acute and convalescent COVID-19 from the United States, Italy and Spain. PBMCs, B-cell-depleted T cells, or T cells were the source of the cDNA or gDNA that made up the material.

Repertoires were generated with immunoSEQ multiplex PCR, while TCRdb's copy carries only in-frame clones and drops some. The table shows more than 200,000 clones, with 87% occurring only once. CDR1 and CDR2 (germline): SGHVS, FNYEAQ. V shed 5 bases, J shed 1 base, and the junction held 5 bases outside the gene matches. The CDR3 consists of 17 residues. Ages ranged from about 18 to 90 years, with residence in under 25 US areas. Allocation to cohorts depended on clinical history reported by the participants. V is TRBV7-6 and J is TRBJ1-6; TRBD1 aligns across 10 bases. The sequenced sample consisted of PBMCs or T cells enriched from blood (not recorded which). The TCR was taken from a woman younger than 45 with acute COVID-19. CDR3 residues: CASSPGQGVSYNSPLHF. In DNA, the CDR3 is TGTGCCAGCAGCCCCGGACAGGGGGTTTCCTATAATTCACCCCTCCACTTT.